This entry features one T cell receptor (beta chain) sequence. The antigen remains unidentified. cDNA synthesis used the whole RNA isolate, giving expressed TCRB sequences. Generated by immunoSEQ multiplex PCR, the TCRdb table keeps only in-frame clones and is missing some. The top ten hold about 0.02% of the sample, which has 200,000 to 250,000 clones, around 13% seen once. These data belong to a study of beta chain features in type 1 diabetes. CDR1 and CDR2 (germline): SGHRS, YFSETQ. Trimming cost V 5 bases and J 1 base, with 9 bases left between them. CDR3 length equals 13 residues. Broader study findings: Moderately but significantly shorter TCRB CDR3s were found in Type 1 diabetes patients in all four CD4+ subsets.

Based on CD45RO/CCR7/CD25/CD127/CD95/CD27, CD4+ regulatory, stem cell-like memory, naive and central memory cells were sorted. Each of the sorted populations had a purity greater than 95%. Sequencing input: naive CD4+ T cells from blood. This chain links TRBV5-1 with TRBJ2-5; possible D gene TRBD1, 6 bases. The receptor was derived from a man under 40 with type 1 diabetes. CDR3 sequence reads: CASRRDIQETQYF. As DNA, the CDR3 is TGCGCCAGCAGACGGGACATCCAAGAGACCCAGTACTTC.